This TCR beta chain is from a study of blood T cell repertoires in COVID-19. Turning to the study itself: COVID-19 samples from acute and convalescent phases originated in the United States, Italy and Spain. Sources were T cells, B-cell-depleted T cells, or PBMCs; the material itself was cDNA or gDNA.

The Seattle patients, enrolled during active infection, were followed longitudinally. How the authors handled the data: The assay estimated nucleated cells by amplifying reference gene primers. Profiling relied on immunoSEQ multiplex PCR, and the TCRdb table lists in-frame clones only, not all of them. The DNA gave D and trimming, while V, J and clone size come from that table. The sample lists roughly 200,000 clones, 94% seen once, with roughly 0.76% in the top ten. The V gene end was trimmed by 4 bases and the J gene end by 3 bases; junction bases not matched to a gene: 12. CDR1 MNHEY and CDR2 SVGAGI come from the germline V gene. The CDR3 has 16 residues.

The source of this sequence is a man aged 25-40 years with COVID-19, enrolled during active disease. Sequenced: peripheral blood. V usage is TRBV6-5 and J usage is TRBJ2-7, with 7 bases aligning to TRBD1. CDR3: CASSSPTGEPFYEQYF. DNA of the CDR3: TGTGCCAGCAGTTCACCCACAGGGGAACCCTTCTACGAGCAGTACTTC.